This T cell receptor (beta chain) was recorded in a study of monozygotic twins with inflammatory bowel disease. Study-wide findings and caveats: The analysis did not separate different T cell subtypes.

Note on this clonotype: Its specificity is not known.

The CDR3 is 16 residues long. Germline V gives CDR1 KGHDR, CDR2 SFDVKD. UMIs with a 6-nucleotide sample barcode were added by template switching. TCRdb re-called the 5' RACE reads and shows each CDR3 protein once, DNA omitted. The sample includes 200,000 to 250,000 distinct CDR3 sequences. The gene calls are TRBV24-1 and TRBJ2-4; TCRdb's D call, TRBD2, is unchecked because there is no DNA. The TCR sequence derives from a human donor with ulcerative colitis or Crohn's disease, or a healthy co-twin of an affected twin (not recorded which). Sequenced: blood. The CDR3 sequence is CATNFPGREGKNIQYF.